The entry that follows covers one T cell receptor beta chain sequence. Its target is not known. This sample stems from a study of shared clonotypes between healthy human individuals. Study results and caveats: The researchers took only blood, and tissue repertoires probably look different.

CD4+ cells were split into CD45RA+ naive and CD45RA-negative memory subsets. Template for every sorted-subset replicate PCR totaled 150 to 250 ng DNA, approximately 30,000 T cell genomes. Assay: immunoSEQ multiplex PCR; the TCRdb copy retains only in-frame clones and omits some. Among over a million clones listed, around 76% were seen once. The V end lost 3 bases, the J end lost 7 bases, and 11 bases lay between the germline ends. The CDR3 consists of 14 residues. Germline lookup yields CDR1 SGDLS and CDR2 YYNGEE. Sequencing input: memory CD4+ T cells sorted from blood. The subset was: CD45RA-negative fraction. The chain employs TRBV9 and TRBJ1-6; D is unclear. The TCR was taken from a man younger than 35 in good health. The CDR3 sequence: CASSGPRGNSPLHF. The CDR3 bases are TGTGCCAGCAGCGGCCCTCGTGGAAATTCACCCCTCCACTTT.